These 29 T cell receptor beta chains were sequenced from one sample in a study of T cell responses to AZD1222 COVID-19 vaccine. Sequencing used immunoSEQ multiplex PCR; TCRdb keeps in-frame clones, though not all of them. The repertoire holds some 130,000 clones, approximately 88% seen once, with about 4% in the top ten. Sequenced here: peripheral blood, sampled on day 0 of AZD1222 vaccination. The receptors come from an adult in good health.

The chain couples TRBV21-1 to TRBJ1-3. TRBV21-1 is a listed pseudogene. CDR3 length equals 18 residues. CDR3 loop: CASSKGQEQGLDGNTIYF. CDR3 coding DNA: TGTGCCAGCAGCAAAGGACAGGAACAGGGACTAGACGGAAACACCATATATTTT.

The rearrangement joins TRBV5-1 to TRBJ1-1, with D perhaps TRBD1 (6 bases). The CDR3 has 16 amino acids. V was trimmed by 0 bases and J by 0 bases, leaving 12 bases between them. CDR1 is SGHRS, CDR2 YFSETQ, per germline. This CDR3 reads CASSLAGAVMNTEAFF. DNA for the CDR3: TGCGCCAGCAGCTTGGCGGGGGCAGTGATGAACACTGAAGCTTTCTTT.

CDR3 loop: CASSQGPHHNQPQHF. The CDR3 nucleotides read TGTGCCAGCAGCCAAGGTCCCCATCACAATCAGCCCCAGCATTTT. The chain couples TRBV3-1 (or the pseudogene TRBV3-2) to TRBJ1-5; D unclear. The CDR3 covers 15 residues. Looked up from germline, CDR1 is LGHDT and CDR2 is YNNKEL (reference sequence). The V and J ends lost 1 base and 3 bases respectively, with 10 bases between them.

This chain uses TRBV28 with TRBJ1-1, with D unresolved. The V gene lost 5 bases and the J gene lost 1 base, with 8 bases spanning the gap. This CDR3 is 13 amino acids long. The germline gives CDR1 MDHEN, CDR2 SYDVKM. In DNA, the CDR3 is TGTGCCAGCAGTCCGAGTCCGAACACTGAAGCTTTCTTT. This translates into CASSPSPNTEAFF.

This chain uses TRBV9 with TRBJ1-2; D might be TRBD1 (5 bases). Deletions cut 7 bases from V and 5 bases from J, with 18 bases between. The germline CDR1 and CDR2 sequences are SGDLS and YYNGEE. This CDR3 is 14 amino acids long. CDR3 loop: CASAPERGNYGYTF. DNA of the CDR3: TGTGCCAGCGCCCCCGAACGGGGGAATTATGGCTACACCTTC. Looking up the rest from reference TRBV9 and TRBJ1-2 gives the full variable domain: DSGVTQTPKHLITATGQRVTLRCSPRSGDLSVYWYQQSLDQGLQFLIQYYNGEERAKGNILERFSAQQFPDLHSELNLSSLELGDSALYFCASAPERGNYGYTFGSGTRLTVV.

This rearrangement joins TRBV18 to TRBJ2-7, with 9 bases identical to TRBD1. V lost 3 bases to trimming and J lost 1 base; unmatched junction nucleotides: 7. CDR3 length: 16 amino acids. Germline V gene sequence: CDR1 KGHSH, CDR2 LQKENI. CDR3 region: CASSPPGTGRSYEQYF. As DNA, the CDR3 is TGTGCCAGCTCACCGCCCGGGACAGGGAGATCCTACGAGCAGTACTTC.

This chain uses TRBV5-1 with TRBJ2-6; a weak D match, TRBD1 (5 bases). The CDR3 runs 16 residues. V shed 3 bases and J shed 1 base, with 11 bases lying between them. Germline CDR1 SGHRS, CDR2 YFSETQ. The CDR3 nucleotides are TGCGCCAGCAGCTCGACAGTAACGTCTGGGGCCAACGTCCTGACTTTC. Protein sequence: CASSSTVTSGANVLTF.

The gene calls are TRBV28 and TRBJ1-2; TRBD1 agrees at 7 bases. The CDR3 loop spans 14 amino acids. Germline V gives CDR1 MDHEN, CDR2 SYDVKM. V was pared by 5 bases and J by 2 bases, with 5 bases of the junction left unmatched. DNA for the CDR3: TGTGCCAGCAGTCTTCGACAGGGCAACTATGGCTACACCTTC. It is translated as CASSLRQGNYGYTF.

The chain employs TRBV7-9 and TRBJ1-1; possible D gene TRBD1, 5 bases. This CDR3 is built from 13 residues. Deletions cut 7 bases from V and 6 bases from J, with 15 bases between. CDR1 is SEHNR, CDR2 FQNEAQ, per germline (reference sequence). The CDR3 reads CASNQGAAAEAFF. CDR3 DNA: TGTGCCAGCAACCAAGGGGCCGCCGCTGAAGCTTTCTTT.

The chain links TRBV29-1 to TRBJ2-7, with 9 bases lining up with TRBD1. The V gene's germline CDR1 is SQVTM and CDR2 ANQGSEA. This CDR3 has 14 residues. Losses at the gene ends were 2 bases for V and 2 bases for J; bases not matched to a gene: 4. This CDR3 reads CSVERDRAPYEQYF. The CDR3 nucleotides read TGCAGCGTTGAAAGGGACAGGGCGCCCTACGAGCAGTACTTC.

CDR3 residues: CASSLSSVWTDNEQFF. In DNA form, the CDR3 reads TGTGCCAGCAGTTTATCTTCGGTGTGGACAGACAATGAGCAGTTCTTC. V gene TRBV27 combines with J gene TRBJ2-1; maybe TRBD1 (6 bases). This CDR3 has 16 amino acids. V was trimmed by 0 bases and J by 5 bases, leaving 14 bases between them. Germline-derived CDR1 and CDR2 are MNHEY and SMNVEV (reference sequence).

This clone was recorded only once. The chain joins TRBV6-5 to TRBJ1-1; a possible D gene is TRBD1 (5 bases). This CDR3 has 14 residues. Germline V gives CDR1 MNHEY, CDR2 SVGAGI. V was clipped by 8 bases and J by 1 base, with 14 bases between them. The CDR3 sequence: CASFPGPANTEAFF. As DNA, the CDR3 is TGTGCCAGCTTCCCGGGACCGGCGAACACTGAAGCTTTCTTT.

This clone showed up just once. The chain couples TRBV4-1 to TRBJ1-6; D gene ambiguous. This CDR3 spans 13 amino acids. Per the germline V gene, CDR1 is MGHRA and CDR2 is YSYEKL. Between the trimmed V and J ends, which lost 3 bases and 9 bases, there was a span of 9 bases. The CDR3 reads CASSHVGGSPLHF. In DNA form, the CDR3 reads TGCGCCAGCAGCCACGTTGGTGGTTCACCCCTCCACTTT.

The chain has TRBV19 and TRBJ2-3, with 7 bases identical to TRBD2. CDR1 is LNHDA, CDR2 SQIVND, per germline (reference sequence). J gave up 1 base and V 7 bases, and 8 bases lay outside the gene matches. This CDR3 spans 15 amino acids. Here the CDR3 DNA reads TGTGCCAGTACGCCCGGGGGGTATGGCACAGATACGCAGTATTTT. Its protein product is CASTPGGYGTDTQYF.

With regard to this clone: A much larger clone differs by one base, so this may be a read error. The chain recombines TRBV2 with TRBJ2-6; D call uncertain. V was trimmed by 3 bases and J by 0 bases, leaving 3 bases between them. Germline-derived CDR1 and CDR2 are SNHLY and FYNNEI. The CDR3 length is 14 residues. DNA for the CDR3: TGTGCCAGCAGTGAGAGCTCTGGGGCCAACGTCCTGACTTTC. The encoded protein is CASSESSGANVLTF.

The chain is built from TRBV10-2 and TRBJ1-5; TRBD1 is a possible D gene (6 bases). Germline assignment: CDR1 WSHSY and CDR2 SAAADI. CDR3 length equals 15 residues. Trimming stripped 3 bases from V and 3 bases from J, with 12 bases between. CDR3 DNA: TGCGCCAGCAGTGAACAGGGTTCTTTCAATCAGCCCCAGCATTTT. Translated, it gives CASSEQGSFNQPQHF.

This clone showed up just once. The chain uses TRBV24-1 and TRBJ2-3, with D uncertain. Trimming left V 3 bases short and J 7 bases short, with 10 bases between. Germline-derived CDR1 and CDR2 are KGHDR and SFDVKD. This CDR3 has 13 residues. The DNA of the CDR3 is TGTGCCACCAGTGATAGTCCGGCTAATACGCAGTATTTT. It yields the protein CATSDSPANTQYF.

This chain links TRBV28 with TRBJ1-1; D uncertain. Germline assignment: CDR1 MDHEN and CDR2 SYDVKM. The CDR3 sequence is 12 residues long. V shed 1 base and J shed 4 bases, with 4 bases lying between them. The CDR3 nucleotides read TGTGCCAGCAGTTTATCGATCACTGAAGCTTTCTTT. Its translation is CASSLSITEAFF.

V usage is TRBV28 and J usage is TRBJ1-1; no firm D call. Per the germline V gene, CDR1 is MDHEN and CDR2 is SYDVKM. Deletions cut 5 bases from V and 4 bases from J, with 14 bases between. The CDR3 is 14 residues long. The CDR3 sequence: CASSRRGVATEAFF. CDR3 coding DNA: TGTGCCAGCAGTCGTCGTGGGGTAGCCACTGAAGCTTTCTTT.

The CDR3, as DNA: TGTGCCAGCAGTTCTCAAGGGGACAGGGGTAGAACTTTCTTT. As protein: CASSSQGDRGRTFF. V and J are TRBV27 and TRBJ1-1; TRBD1 aligns across 10 bases. V trimming: 4 bases; J trimming: 12 bases; junction bases outside the gene matches: 11. The CDR3 runs to 14 residues. Germline V lookup: CDR1 MNHEY, CDR2 SMNVEV (reference sequence).

The chain has TRBV19 and TRBJ2-3, with D possibly being TRBD1 (7 bases). This CDR3 contains 16 residues. Germline values: CDR1 LNHDA, CDR2 SQIVND (reference sequence). Trimming pared 4 bases from V and 5 bases from J, leaving 19 bases between. CDR3 region: CASSTGRQGLRDTQYF. CDR3 coding DNA: TGTGCCAGTAGTACGGGGAGACAGGGACTCAGAGATACGCAGTATTTT.

This sequence joins TRBV3-1 (or the pseudogene TRBV3-2) and TRBJ1-2; 7 bases align to TRBD1. The CDR3 has 14 residues. CDR1 and CDR2 (germline): LGHDT, YNNKEL (reference sequence). V gave up 3 bases and J gave up 7 bases; unmatched junction bases: 8. CDR3: CASSQYLTGVGYTF. For the CDR3, the DNA is TGTGCCAGCAGCCAGTACCTAACAGGGGTTGGCTACACCTTC.

This clone was seen a handful of times. V and J are TRBV24-1 and TRBJ2-7, with D perhaps TRBD1 or TRBD2 (5 bases each). The CDR3 sequence is 12 residues long. Between the trimmed V and J ends, which lost 7 bases and 6 bases, there was a span of 12 bases. Germline CDR1 KGHDR, CDR2 SFDVKD. The CDR3 loop reads CATRGIGGEQYF. CDR3 nucleotides: TGTGCCACCAGAGGAATTGGGGGCGAGCAGTACTTC.

The rearrangement links TRBV5-1 to TRBJ2-5; 13 positions agree with TRBD2. The V and J ends lost 2 bases and 7 bases, in that order; junction bases with no gene match: 8. The germline V gene has CDR1 SGHRS and CDR2 YFSETQ. This CDR3 contains 16 residues. The CDR3: CASSLGLAGDVGTQYF. CDR3 nucleotides: TGCGCCAGCAGCTTAGGACTAGCGGGGGATGTCGGGACCCAGTACTTC.

The chain has TRBV19 and TRBJ1-5, with D perhaps TRBD1 (6 bases). Trimming stripped 3 bases from V and 2 bases from J, with 8 bases between. Germline lookup yields CDR1 LNHDA and CDR2 SQIVND (reference sequence). The CDR3 runs to 14 residues. In nucleotides, the CDR3 is TGTGCCAGTAGTATCAACAGGGGCAATCAGCCCCAGCATTTT. Protein product: CASSINRGNQPQHF.

The chain recombines TRBV7-3 with TRBJ2-2, with 9 bases that match TRBD1. This CDR3 spans 16 amino acids. Trimming at V came to 6 bases and at J to 0 bases, leaving 5 bases not matched to a gene. Germline values: CDR1 SGHTA, CDR2 FQGTGA. In DNA form, the CDR3 reads TGTGCCAGCAGGACACAGGGGGCAGCGAACACCGGGGAGCTGTTTTTT. Translation: CASRTQGAANTGELFF.

The chain carries TRBV10-3 and TRBJ1-6; TRBD1 might be the D (6 bases). The ends were cut back, 4 bases at V and 4 bases at J, with 17 bases in the middle. This CDR3 is built from 17 residues. CDR1 and CDR2 from the germline V gene are ENHRY and SYGVKD. The CDR3 nucleotides are TGTGCCATCAGTGGGACCCGACAGGAACTTTATAATTCACCCCTCCACTTT. It codes for CAISGTRQELYNSPLHF.

The chain carries TRBV6-5 and TRBJ2-7; perhaps D is TRBD1 or TRBD2 (6 bases each). Germline V gene data show CDR1 as MNHEY and CDR2 as SVGAGI. With 0 bases removed from V and 1 base from J, the gap between germline ends came to 13 bases. The CDR3 spans 16 residues. The CDR3 protein is CASSYSLQGRSYEQYF. As DNA, the CDR3 is TGTGCCAGCAGTTACTCGCTGCAGGGGAGGTCCTACGAGCAGTACTTC.

This clone is a singleton in its sample. Here the CDR3 DNA reads TGTGCCAGCAGTTTACAAGGCAGGCCGGGACAAGGCTACACCTTC. Translated, it gives CASSLQGRPGQGYTF. J is TRBJ1-2 and V is TRBV28; TRBD1 is a possible D gene (6 bases). CDR3 length: 15 residues. The V and J ends lost 2 bases and 8 bases respectively, with 18 bases between them. CDR1 is MDHEN, CDR2 SYDVKM, per germline.